This record looks at one T cell receptor (beta chain) sequence and its context. The antigen remains undetermined. The data belong to a study of PD-1 blockade in classical Hodgkin lymphoma. For the study at large: Intravenous delivery of nivolumab at 3 mg/kg to patients occurred every 2 weeks. Study outcomes and limitations: The study found complete responders had baseline diversity similar to newly diagnosed patients.

Every patient experienced relapse after autologous stem cell transplantation, and brentuximab vedotin exposure varied. Only in-frame clones appear in the TCRdb table, and some are missing; sequencing was by immunoSEQ multiplex PCR. The sample includes about 98,000 clones, roughly 92% seen only once; the top ten take approximately 2.8%. This clonotype was sampled from a human donor with classical Hodgkin lymphoma. The material was peripheral blood mononuclear cells (PBMCs), obtained at baseline.

CDR3 loop: CASTQGYNEQFF. The DNA for the CDR3 is TGCGCCAGCACACAGGGGTACAATGAGCAGTTCTTC. The V call is TRBV5-1, the J call TRBJ2-1; 7 nucleotides line up with TRBD1. Looked up from germline, CDR1 is SGHRS and CDR2 is YFSETQ. The junction had 1 base not matched to a gene; V was cut back by 6 bases and J by 4 bases. This CDR3 has 12 residues.